This entry lists 13 T cell receptor beta chains sequenced from one sample in a study of shared clonotypes between healthy human individuals. Sequenced by immunoSEQ multiplex PCR; TCRdb stores in-frame clones only, minus some. The data contain approximately 530,000 clones, more than 95% of them singletons. Sequencing input: naive CD4+ T cells sorted from blood. Subset specified: CD45RA+ positively selected. Receptors originate from a woman in her 30s in good health.

This sequence joins TRBV28 and TRBJ2-3; D is possibly TRBD2 (6 bases). V was shortened by 2 bases and J by 0 bases, with 9 bases between the two germline ends. The V gene's germline CDR1 is MDHEN and CDR2 SYDVKM. CDR3 length: 15 residues. The CDR3 DNA sequence: TGTGCCAGCAGTTTAGGAGGGGAGAGCACAGATACGCAGTATTTT. This codes for CASSLGGESTDTQYF.

This chain uses TRBV5-6 with TRBJ2-3; TRBD2 matches at 13 bases. Germline assignment: CDR1 SGHDT and CDR2 YYEEEE. This CDR3 is 16 amino acids long. J lost 6 bases, V lost 4 bases, and 8 bases had no gene match. The CDR3 nucleotides are TGTGCCAGCAGCCAAAGGACTAGCGGGAGACGTGATACGCAGTATTTT. Protein sequence: CASSQRTSGRRDTQYF.

This chain links TRBV7-9 with TRBJ2-1; D is unresolved. V lost 0 bases and J 2 bases, leaving 8 bases between the germline ends. In germline, CDR1 is SEHNR, CDR2 FQNEAQ (reference sequence). The CDR3 has 15 residues. CDR3 residues: CASSLAGSAYNEQFF. The DNA for the CDR3 is TGTGCCAGCAGCTTAGCAGGGTCGGCCTACAATGAGCAGTTCTTC.

This chain joins TRBV28 and TRBJ1-3, with D tentatively TRBD1 (5 bases). Per the germline V gene, CDR1 is MDHEN and CDR2 is SYDVKM. Trimming cost V 5 bases and J 0 bases, with 14 bases left between them. The length of the CDR3 is 16 residues. CDR3 coding DNA: TGTGCCAGCAGTCTGCATCAGGGAAACTCTGGAAACACCATATATTTT. It is translated as CASSLHQGNSGNTIYF. Using reference TRBV28 and TRBJ1-3 for the parts outside the CDR3, the full variable domain is DVKVTQSSRYLVKRTGEKVFLECVQDMDHENMFWYRQDPGLGLRLIYFSYDVKMKEKGDIPEGYSVSREKKERFSLILESASTNQTSMYLCASSLHQGNSGNTIYFGEGSWLTVV.

This clone was picked up one time. The chain is built from TRBV2 and TRBJ1-2; D gene uncertain. Germline V gene data show CDR1 as SNHLY and CDR2 as FYNNEI. The V end was cut by 7 bases, the J end by 3 bases, with 12 bases between. The CDR3 sequence is 13 residues long. The CDR3 sequence is CASNPATDYGYTF. CDR3 in DNA: TGTGCCAGCAATCCAGCTACAGACTATGGCTACACCTTC.

V is TRBV7-9 and J is TRBJ2-7; D tentatively reads TRBD1 or TRBD2 (5 bases each). Germline values: CDR1 SEHNR, CDR2 FQNEAQ (reference sequence). Trimming took off 1 base at V and 6 bases at J, with 19 bases between the two ends. The CDR3 contains 16 residues. This chain's CDR3 is CASSLVGAGTAAEQYF. As DNA, the CDR3 is TGTGCCAGCAGCTTAGTTGGGGCAGGGACGGCCGCCGAGCAGTACTTC.

The rearrangement links TRBV29-1 to TRBJ2-5, with 10 bases that match TRBD1. With the DNA end fitting TRBJ2-7 better, the J assignment may be wrong. Per the germline V gene, CDR1 is SQVTM and CDR2 is ANQGSEA. The CDR3 is made up of 15 amino acids. The CDR3 region is CSVEKIWDRGYEQYF. CDR3 nucleotides: TGCAGCGTTGAGAAGATCTGGGACAGGGGTTACGAGCAGTACTTC.

This chain connects TRBV5-1 to TRBJ2-4; D tentatively fits TRBD1 or TRBD2 (5 bases each). The CDR3 is 14 residues long. The V and J ends lost 0 bases and 12 bases respectively, with 16 bases between them. CDR1 and CDR2 from the germline V gene are SGHRS and YFSETQ. CDR3 sequence: CASSLDGRVEGQYF. The CDR3 coding sequence is TGCGCCAGCAGCTTGGATGGCAGGGTAGAGGGTCAGTACTTC.

The chain couples TRBV7-8 to TRBJ2-1; 12 nucleotides align to TRBD2. The V gene's germline CDR1 is SGHVS and CDR2 FQNEAQ. The CDR3 extends over 17 amino acids. The V and J ends lost 2 bases and 6 bases, in that order; junction bases with no gene match: 8. CDR3 coding DNA: TGTGCCAGCAGCTTACGGCTAGCGGGAGGGCCGGGCAATGAGCAGTTCTTC. It codes for CASSLRLAGGPGNEQFF.

V is TRBV5-4 and J is TRBJ2-5, with 7 positions matching TRBD1. CDR3 size: 14 residues. The germline V gene has CDR1 SGHNT and CDR2 YYREEE (reference sequence). J was trimmed by 1 base and V by 4 bases; bases with no gene match: 4. In nucleotides, the CDR3 is TGTGCCAGCAGCACCGGGACAGTCCAAGAGACCCAGTACTTC. Translated, it gives CASSTGTVQETQYF.

Notes on this clone: The sample carries other DNA sequences with the same CDR3. CDR3 nucleotide sequence: TGCGCCAGCTCGAGCACAGATACGCAGTATTTT. As protein: CASSSTDTQYF. This chain uses TRBV5-1 with TRBJ2-3; D gene unclear. The germline V gene has CDR1 SGHRS and CDR2 YFSETQ. Trimming left V 7 bases short and J 0 bases short, with 3 bases between. The CDR3 extends over 11 amino acids.

The chain couples TRBV6-5 to TRBJ2-7, with a possible D match to TRBD1 (6 bases). Germline V gives CDR1 MNHEY, CDR2 SVGAGI. The CDR3 extends over 15 amino acids. Trimming left V 6 bases short and J 2 bases short, with 17 bases between. The CDR3 nucleotides read TGTGCCAGCAGACCGACAGGCTCGCCTGCCTACGAGCAGTACTTC. This sequence encodes CASRPTGSPAYEQYF.

This rearrangement joins TRBV6-1 to TRBJ2-7; a weak D match, TRBD1 (6 bases). V dropped 4 bases and J dropped 6 bases, with 10 bases sitting between them. This CDR3 comprises 12 residues. CDR1 is MNHNS, CDR2 SASEGT, per germline. The CDR3 spells CASSVNRAEQYF. The CDR3 coding sequence is TGTGCCAGCAGTGTTAACAGGGCCGAGCAGTACTTC.